This entry concerns a single T cell receptor (beta chain). Its antigen is currently unknown. The entry originates in a study of a mutant IDH1 vaccine in newly diagnosed glioma. Study-level background: An approximately 62% male, 37.5% female split and a mean age of 40.4 years characterized treated patients. Antecedent treatment encompassed radiotherapy, temozolomide, or their combination; the majority received both. Findings of the study overall: Whatever changes occurred in top peripheral T cell clonotypes seemed unrelated to pseudoprogression. Immune responses induced by the vaccine were seen in less than 95% of patients, spanning multiple MHC alleles.

The CDR3 spans 14 residues. Germline loops: CDR1 SGHVS, CDR2 FQNEAQ. Trimming cost V 3 bases and J 0 bases, with 7 bases left between them. Profiling relied on immunoSEQ multiplex PCR, and the TCRdb table lists in-frame clones only, not all of them. Of 30,000 to 40,000 clones in the sample, just under 80% are singletons; the top ten hold 7.5% to 9.5%. Time point noted: baseline, week 1 (first vaccination visit). As to treatment: pre-vaccination baseline after standard-of-care therapy. This clonotype was sampled from a man aged 40-49 years with glioma. Some clones in this sample may be carry-over from other donors' samples. The sequencing here drew on PBMCs, taken from a glioma patient treated with radiotherapy, temozolomide or both. This chain links TRBV7-8 with TRBJ2-3, with D unclear. CDR3 residues: CASSFRLSTDTQYF. The CDR3 bases are TGTGCCAGCAGCTTTCGACTTAGCACAGATACGCAGTATTTT.